This T cell receptor (beta chain) came from a study of cytomegalovirus exposure and HLA in healthy donors. It was with 60 Vbeta and 13 Jbeta primers that the PCR ran. Assay used: immunoSEQ multiplex PCR; TCRdb lists only in-frame clones, some missing. The data show 200,000 to 250,000 clones, with roughly four fifths seen just once and over 0.5% held by the top ten. CDR3 length: 19 amino acids. The germline CDR1 and CDR2 sequences are LGHNA and YSLEER. V was shortened by 1 base and J by 2 bases, with 24 bases between the two germline ends. The chain uses TRBV4-3 and TRBJ2-7; perhaps TRBD1 as D (5 bases). The clonotype comes from a woman aged 40 to 55 in good health and CMV-seronegative. Sequencing was done on a sample of PBMCs. The CDR3 DNA reads as TGCGCCAGCAGCCAAGGGATGACAAGGGGATTTGGGGCTACCTACGAGCAGTACTTC. Translation: CASSQGMTRGFGATYEQYF.